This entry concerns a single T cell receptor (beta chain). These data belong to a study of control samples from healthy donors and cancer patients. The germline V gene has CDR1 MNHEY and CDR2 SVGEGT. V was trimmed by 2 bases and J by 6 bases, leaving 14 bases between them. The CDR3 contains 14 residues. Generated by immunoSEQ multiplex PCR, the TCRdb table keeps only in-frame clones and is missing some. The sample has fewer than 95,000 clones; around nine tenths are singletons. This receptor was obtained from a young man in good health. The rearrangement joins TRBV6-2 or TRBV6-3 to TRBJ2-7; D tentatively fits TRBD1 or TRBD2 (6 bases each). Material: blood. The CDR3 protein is CASSYIEGGGEQYV. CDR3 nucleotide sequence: TGTGCCAGCAGTTACATCGAGGGGGGTGGCGAGCAGTACGTC.